One and the same sample provided the 5 T cell receptor beta chains below, sequenced in a study of CD8 T cells in ankylosing spondylitis. TCRdb reanalysed the 5' RACE reads using MiXCR and keeps one entry per CDR3 protein. The data contain some 290,000 distinct CDR3 sequences, 20% of them seen just once; the ten biggest clones take up 7.5% to 9.5%. What was sequenced was blood, either unsorted or a sorted T cell fraction (not recorded which). Receptors originate from a male donor with ankylosing spondylitis or in good health (not recorded which).

V and J are TRBV12-3 or TRBV12-4 and TRBJ1-3; 7 bases line up with TRBD1. J lost 0 bases, V lost 3 bases, and 5 bases had no gene match. CDR3 length: 16 amino acids. CDR3 bases: TGTGCCAGCAGTTTTAAGACAGGGAGCTCTGGAAACACCATATATTTT. It translates to CASSFKTGSSGNTIYF.

The chain has TRBV30 and TRBJ2-7; D ambiguous. The germline V gene encodes CDR1 GTSNPN and CDR2 SVGIG (reference sequence). Trimming pared 2 bases from V and 3 bases from J, leaving 14 bases between. The CDR3 consists of 14 residues. CDR3 nucleotides: TGTGCCTGGAGTCCTGGGATGTACGTCTACGAGCAGTACGTC. Residues: CAWSPGMYVYEQYV.

The V gene is TRBV7-9, the J gene TRBJ2-3, with TRBD2 matching 7 bases. This CDR3 spans 16 amino acids. CDR1 is SEHNR and CDR2 is FQNEAQ in the germline V gene (reference sequence). The junction had 15 bases not matched to a gene; V was cut back by 5 bases and J by 7 bases. The CDR3 is CASSDGLVIASNTQYF. As DNA, the CDR3 is TGTGCCAGCAGCGACGGACTAGTAATTGCCAGTAATACGCAGTATTTT.

V gene TRBV18 combines with J gene TRBJ2-7; D possibly corresponds to TRBD2 (6 bases). V lost 2 bases to trimming and J lost 6 bases, with 11 bases between them. Germline CDR1 is KGHSH and CDR2 is LQKENI. The CDR3 extends over 13 amino acids. The CDR3 protein is CASSPGRSLEQYV. In nucleotides, the CDR3 is TGTGCCAGCTCACCAGGGAGGAGCCTCGAGCAGTACGTC.

The chain has TRBV20-1 and TRBJ2-5; 9 bases match TRBD2. CDR3 length: 14 residues. V was clipped by 0 bases and J by 5 bases; unmatched bases: 4. Germline V gives CDR1 DFQATT, CDR2 SNEGSKA (reference sequence). The DNA of the CDR3 is TGCAGTGCTAGAGATAGCGGGGGAGGGGAGACCCAGTACTTC. Translated, it gives CSARDSGGGETQYF.